This T cell receptor (beta chain) comes out of a study of blood T cells in healthy people across ages. Overall study findings and caveats: With age, beta diversity per million T cells declined roughly linearly, significantly by 30 to 50. Aged donors had fewer naive CD4+ cells and lower diversity than long-lived donors.

Total RNA amounts of at least 6 micrograms were extracted per sample. Primers used in a second PCR of roughly 6 to 11 cycles were a sample-barcoded 5' primer and a J-beta primer mix. TCRdb used MiXCR to reprocess the 5' RACE reads, holding one entry per CDR3 protein. The sample shows about 1.8 million distinct CDR3 sequences, less than 50% of them seen only once. Concerning this clonotype itself: The antigen remains unidentified.

This CDR3 is built from 15 residues. The V and J ends lost 0 bases and 5 bases respectively, with 15 bases between them. Germline CDR1 SGHRS, CDR2 YFSETQ. This TCR was sampled from a woman aged 40 to 50 in good health. V is TRBV5-1 and J is TRBJ2-7; D is perhaps TRBD1 (6 bases). The sequenced sample was blood. The CDR3 nucleotides are TGCGCCAGCAGCTTGGATCCCAGGGGTTCGGACGAGCAGTACTTC. This encodes CASSLDPRGSDEQYF.